What follows are 10 T cell receptor beta chains derived from one specimen sequenced in a study of PD-1 blockade in mismatch repair-deficient tumors. Profiling relied on immunoSEQ multiplex PCR, and the TCRdb table lists in-frame clones only, not all of them. The sample lists 85,000 to 130,000 clones; about four fifths were seen once. The specimen was peripheral blood, collected about 33 weeks after starting pembrolizumab. The receptor source for this set is an adult with mismatch repair-deficient cancer.

The chain's CDR3 is CASSWDPDGEQFF. The CDR3 nucleotides read TGCGCCAGCAGTTGGGACCCCGACGGCGAGCAGTTCTTC. This chain connects TRBV10-2 to TRBJ2-1; D is perhaps TRBD1 or TRBD2 (5 bases each). Trimming pared 5 bases from V and 10 bases from J, leaving 15 bases between. There are 13 residues in the CDR3. CDR1 and CDR2 (germline): WSHSY, SAAADI.

The genes are TRBV6-1 and TRBJ1-4; 7 bases are a match to TRBD1. Unmatched junction bases numbered 7, after V lost 3 bases and J lost 12 bases. Germline V gives CDR1 MNHNS, CDR2 SASEGT. The CDR3 runs to 13 residues. This chain's CDR3 is CASSDFDRAELFF. The DNA of the CDR3 is TGTGCCAGCAGTGATTTTGACAGGGCGGAACTGTTTTTT.

This chain connects TRBV11-3 to TRBJ1-1; no firm D call. This CDR3 has 14 residues. Between the trimmed V and J ends, which lost 2 bases and 4 bases, there was a span of 11 bases. Germline V lookup: CDR1 SGHNT, CDR2 YENEEA. The CDR3: CASSLSRGSTEAFF. As DNA, the CDR3 is TGTGCCAGCAGCTTATCTCGCGGGAGCACTGAAGCTTTCTTT.

This chain connects TRBV6-5 to TRBJ1-1; TRBD1 matches at 7 bases. V shed 6 bases, J shed 11 bases, and the junction held 9 bases outside the gene matches. Germline V CDR1 and CDR2: MNHEY, SVGAGI. CDR3 length equals 12 residues. CDR3 sequence reads: CASRGGTERAFF. The CDR3 DNA is TGTGCCAGCAGGGGGGGGACAGAGAGGGCTTTCTTT.

The gene calls are TRBV7-2 and TRBJ1-5; D perhaps matches TRBD1 (6 bases). V lost 7 bases to trimming and J lost 0 bases, with 13 bases between them. CDR1 SGHTA and CDR2 FQGNSA come from the germline V gene. The CDR3 consists of 15 residues. CDR3 bases: TGTGCCAGCAACTTCGGACAGAATAGCAATCAGCCCCAGCATTTT. It translates to CASNFGQNSNQPQHF.

The chain links TRBV7-6 to TRBJ2-1; 8 bases line up with TRBD2. V lost 2 bases and J lost 3; bases outside the gene matches: 9. The CDR3 contains 17 residues. Looked up from germline, CDR1 is SGHVS and CDR2 is FNYEAQ. CDR3 protein: CASSLLPSGSLYNEQFF. The CDR3 nucleotides read TGTGCCAGCAGCTTACTGCCCAGCGGGAGCCTCTACAATGAGCAGTTCTTC.

This sequence joins TRBV28 and TRBJ2-7; 13 nucleotides align to TRBD2. Germline loops: CDR1 MDHEN, CDR2 SYDVKM. V was clipped by 5 bases and J by 5 bases; unmatched bases: 9. The CDR3 has 16 residues. CDR3 bases: TGTGCCAGCAGTCCGGGACTAGCGGGAATATTCGACGAGCAGTACTTC. Protein: CASSPGLAGIFDEQYF.

The rearrangement links TRBV5-1 to TRBJ1-2; the match to TRBD1 covers 10 bases. This CDR3 is built from 18 residues. CDR1 and CDR2 (germline): SGHRS, YFSETQ. V lost 4 bases and J lost 0; bases outside the gene matches: 12. The CDR3 loop is CASSTDGTGEFSNYGYTF. In DNA form, the CDR3 reads TGCGCCAGCAGCACTGACGGGACAGGGGAGTTCTCTAACTATGGCTACACCTTC.

This clone came up a few times. The chain employs TRBV30 and TRBJ1-1; no clear D. The germline V gene encodes CDR1 GTSNPN and CDR2 SVGIG (reference sequence). Trimming took 0 bases from V and 5 from J, leaving 7 bases between them. CDR3 length: 12 residues. DNA of the CDR3: TGTGCCTGGAGTGTCTGGGAAACTGAAGCTTTCTTT. Translation: CAWSVWETEAFF.

CDR3 protein: CASSLETGGEVTNEKLFF. DNA for the CDR3: TGTGCCAGCAGCTTAGAGACAGGGGGCGAGGTAACTAATGAAAAACTGTTTTTT. The chain is built from TRBV7-2 and TRBJ1-4; 10 nucleotides line up with TRBD1. The CDR3 is 18 amino acids. Germline V gene lookup returns CDR1 SGHTA and CDR2 FQGNSA. The V gene end was trimmed by 1 base and the J gene end by 1 base; junction bases not matched to a gene: 6.